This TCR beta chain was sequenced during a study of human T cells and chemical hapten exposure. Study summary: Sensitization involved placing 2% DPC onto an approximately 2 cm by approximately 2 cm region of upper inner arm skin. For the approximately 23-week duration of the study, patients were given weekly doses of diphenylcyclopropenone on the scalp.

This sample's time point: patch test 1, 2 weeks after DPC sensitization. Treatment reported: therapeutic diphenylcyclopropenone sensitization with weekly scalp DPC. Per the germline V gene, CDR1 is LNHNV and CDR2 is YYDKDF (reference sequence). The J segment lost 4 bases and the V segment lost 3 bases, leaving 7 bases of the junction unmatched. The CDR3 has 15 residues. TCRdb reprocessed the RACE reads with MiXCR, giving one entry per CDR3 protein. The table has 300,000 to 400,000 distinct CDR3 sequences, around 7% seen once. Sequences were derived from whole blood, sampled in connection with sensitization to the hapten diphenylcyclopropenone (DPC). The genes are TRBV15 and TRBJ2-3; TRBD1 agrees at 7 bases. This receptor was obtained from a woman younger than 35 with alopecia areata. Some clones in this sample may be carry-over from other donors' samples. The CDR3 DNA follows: TGTGCCACCAGCAGTCTGACAGGGATCGCAGATACGCAGTATTTT. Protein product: CATSSLTGIADTQYF.